The 13 T cell receptor beta chains in this list originate from one sample, sequenced in a study of cytomegalovirus exposure and HLA in healthy donors. 60 Vbeta and 13 Jbeta primers were used in PCR. TCRdb keeps only in-frame clones here, not all; method: immunoSEQ multiplex PCR. The sample lists fewer than 250,000 clones, about 79% seen once, with 1.5% to 2% in the top ten. The specimen sequenced was PBMCs. The receptors were sampled from a man between 18 and 35 years old in good health and CMV-seronegative.

CDR3 DNA sequence: TGTGCCAGTAGTATCGGGGACAGGAACTATGGCTACACCTTC. It codes for CASSIGDRNYGYTF. V is TRBV19 and J is TRBJ1-2; 8 bases are shared with TRBD1. The V gene end was trimmed by 3 bases and the J gene end by 2 bases; junction bases not matched to a gene: 2. The CDR3 is made up of 14 amino acids. The germline V gene encodes CDR1 LNHDA and CDR2 SQIVND (reference sequence).

The V and J genes are TRBV11-3 and TRBJ2-1, with TRBD1 matching over 12 bases. Germline CDR1 reads SGHNT; CDR2 reads YENEEA. After removal of 6 bases from V and 9 bases from J, the junction contained 9 bases not matched to a gene. This CDR3 spans 15 amino acids. For the CDR3, the DNA is TGTGCCAGCAGTCTCCCGGGACAGGGGGCGCGTGAGCAGTTCTTC. Protein sequence: CASSLPGQGAREQFF.

V gene TRBV11-2 combines with J gene TRBJ2-7; the match to TRBD2 covers 8 bases. V shed 5 bases and J 4 bases; nucleotides not matched to a gene: 7. The germline V gene has CDR1 SGHAT and CDR2 FQNNGV. The CDR3 is 14 amino acids. Here the CDR3 reads CASSQSGGPYEQYF. The CDR3 nucleotides are TGTGCCAGCAGCCAGAGCGGGGGCCCGTACGAGCAGTACTTC.

In DNA, the CDR3 is TGTGCCAGCAGCCCGGACGGGACTAGCGGGAGGTCCTACAATGAGCAGTTCTTC. Translation: CASSPDGTSGRSYNEQFF. The V and J genes are TRBV7-9 and TRBJ2-1; 15 bases are shared with TRBD2. CDR3 length: 18 amino acids. Germline trimming cut 5 bases from V and 1 base from J; bases unmatched to any gene: 6. Germline V gene lookup returns CDR1 SEHNR and CDR2 FQNEAQ (reference sequence).

The chain links TRBV30 to TRBJ2-3, with 11 bases that match TRBD1. The CDR3 extends over 15 amino acids. CDR1 and CDR2 from the germline V gene are GTSNPN and SVGIG (reference sequence). With 3 bases clipped from V and 3 bases from J, the junction kept 5 bases outside the gene matches. In DNA form, the CDR3 reads TGTGCCTGGAGGGGGACAGGGGGTATTACAGATACGCAGTATTTT. It yields the protein CAWRGTGGITDTQYF.

This clone was seen a single time. The rearrangement joins TRBV7-3 to TRBJ2-3; a possible D gene is TRBD1 (5 bases). Germline V gives CDR1 SGHTA, CDR2 FQGTGA. V was trimmed by 2 bases and J by 1 base, leaving 10 bases between them. This CDR3 contains 15 residues. The CDR3 loop reads CASSLQGSGTDTQYF. The DNA of the CDR3 is TGTGCCAGCAGCTTACAGGGCTCGGGCACAGATACGCAGTATTTT.

The chain carries TRBV6-5 and TRBJ2-2, with TRBD2 matching over 11 bases. The J segment lost 5 bases and the V segment lost 4 bases, leaving 6 bases of the junction unmatched. The CDR3 length is 16 residues. Germline CDR1 reads MNHEY; CDR2 reads SVGAGI. CDR3 amino acids: CASSLAGGPSTGELFF. CDR3 DNA: TGTGCCAGCAGTTTAGCGGGAGGGCCGTCGACCGGGGAGCTGTTTTTT.

The chain combines TRBV11-2 with TRBJ2-2; tentative D call: TRBD2 (5 bases). The CDR3 spans 15 residues. The V end was cut by 6 bases, the J end by 5 bases, with 16 bases between. The V gene's germline CDR1 is SGHAT and CDR2 FQNNGV. CDR3 region: CASSSSSLGTGELFF. The DNA for the CDR3 is TGTGCCAGCAGTTCTAGCTCCCTGGGAACCGGGGAGCTGTTTTTT.

This clone was observed once. The gene calls are TRBV7-2 and TRBJ2-3; TRBD2 agrees at 8 bases. The germline gives CDR1 SGHTA, CDR2 FQGNSA. This CDR3 region has 18 residues. The V gene end was trimmed by 5 bases and the J gene end by 2 bases; junction bases not matched to a gene: 15. The CDR3 is CASSDRHLAGGSTDTQYF. DNA for the CDR3: TGTGCCAGCAGCGACCGGCACTTGGCGGGAGGATCCACAGATACGCAGTATTTT.

By share of the sample, this clone is medium-sized. This chain uses TRBV15 with TRBJ2-3; 11 nucleotides align to TRBD2. J gave up 3 bases and V 5 bases, and 7 bases lay outside the gene matches. From germline, CDR1 is LNHNV and CDR2 YYDKDF (reference sequence). CDR3 length equals 16 residues. The CDR3 sequence: CATSSRWTSGTDTQYF. The CDR3 DNA reads TGTGCCACCAGCTCACGTTGGACTAGCGGGACAGATACGCAGTATTTT.

This chain connects TRBV19 to TRBJ1-5, with 7 bases fitting TRBD1. With V trimmed by 6 bases and J by 7 bases, 9 bases remained unmatched. CDR1 LNHDA and CDR2 SQIVND come from the germline V gene (reference sequence). The length of the CDR3 is 14 residues. CDR3 residues: CASSTQGVGQPQHF. In nucleotides, the CDR3 is TGTGCCAGTAGCACTCAGGGGGTAGGGCAGCCCCAGCATTTT.

The chain employs TRBV6-6 and TRBJ1-4, with TRBD1 identical over 8 bases. Germline V CDR1 and CDR2: MNHNY, SVGAGI (reference sequence). Unmatched junction bases numbered 10, after V lost 3 bases and J lost 7 bases. The CDR3 consists of 16 residues. The CDR3 coding sequence is TGTGCCAGCAGTTATCCCCACAGGGGGGAGGCTGAAAAACTGTTTTTT. This sequence encodes CASSYPHRGEAEKLFF.

V and J are TRBV19 and TRBJ2-5, with D perhaps TRBD2 (5 bases). The V and J ends lost 8 bases and 2 bases respectively, with 12 bases between them. The CDR3 length is 13 residues. Germline V gives CDR1 LNHDA, CDR2 SQIVND (reference sequence). The CDR3 coding sequence is TGTGCCAGTCGGAGCGGAGGTCAAGAGACCCAGTACTTC. Amino acid sequence: CASRSGGQETQYF.